A single sample is the source of the 26 T cell receptor beta chains below, sequenced in a study of blood T cell repertoires in COVID-19 (TCRdb year 2020). Libraries were made using the immunoSEQ multiplex PCR assay. TCRdb provides this immuneACCESS table in a form limited to in-frame rearrangements. Some clones are lacking; in checked studies, under half of them reflect an unresolved V gene, and why the rest are absent is not known. This sample is represented by 130,000 to 150,000 clones; 88% of them were singletons. The leading ten clones occupy 1.5% to 2% of the sample. Sequenced sample: peripheral blood. The receptors shown here come from a man in his 70s with acute or convalescent COVID-19.

The chain combines TRBV7-9 with TRBJ2-1, with 7 bases lining up with TRBD2. Germline V gene lookup returns CDR1 SEHNR and CDR2 FQNEAQ (reference sequence). This CDR3 contains 16 residues. The ends lost 1 base at V and 9 bases at J; junction bases unmatched: 12. DNA for the CDR3: TGTGCCAGCAGCTTAGGGGTAGCGGGTGGCCAACGTGAGCAGTTCTTC. This gives the protein CASSLGVAGGQREQFF.

The chain recombines TRBV7-3 with TRBJ2-3; 8 bases match TRBD1. Germline-derived CDR1 and CDR2 are SGHTA and FQGTGA. CDR3 length equals 14 residues. The junction had 6 bases not matched to a gene; V was cut back by 5 bases and J by 5 bases. The CDR3 DNA sequence: TGTGCCAGCAGCCAAGGACAGGGAGGAGATACGCAGTATTTT. Amino acids: CASSQGQGGDTQYF.

The chain has TRBV7-8 and TRBJ2-7, with TRBD1 matching over 12 bases. CDR3 size: 19 residues. Germline loops: CDR1 SGHVS, CDR2 FQNEAQ. With V trimmed by 2 bases and J by 5 bases, 16 bases remained unmatched. CDR3 region: CASSLKRARTGTGGHEQYF. DNA of the CDR3: TGTGCCAGCAGCTTAAAACGCGCCCGAACCGGGACAGGGGGCCACGAGCAGTACTTC.

This CDR3 is CASSFRGPRGTEAFF. As DNA, the CDR3 is TGTGCCAGCAGTTTCAGGGGGCCCCGGGGCACTGAAGCTTTCTTT. The chain links TRBV6-1 to TRBJ1-1; 8 nucleotides agree with TRBD1. The CDR3 length is 15 residues. The germline V gene encodes CDR1 MNHNS and CDR2 SASEGT. V was clipped by 5 bases and J by 4 bases; unmatched bases: 9.

This clone was counted between two and nine times. The chain employs TRBV10-3 and TRBJ1-5; possible D gene TRBD1, 5 bases. The V gene lost 2 bases and the J gene lost 7 bases, with 15 bases spanning the gap. CDR3 length: 15 residues. Germline V gene data show CDR1 as ENHRY and CDR2 as SYGVKD. The CDR3 region is CAISEAWGGGQPQHF. In nucleotides, the CDR3 is TGTGCCATCAGTGAGGCTTGGGGGGGAGGGCAGCCCCAGCATTTT.

The rearrangement links TRBV5-4 to TRBJ1-2, with TRBD1 matching 9 bases. Germline V gives CDR1 SGHNT, CDR2 YYREEE (reference sequence). V was pared by 2 bases and J by 8 bases, with 7 bases of the junction left unmatched. This CDR3 is 14 amino acids long. The CDR3 region is CASSLRDRAGGYTF. DNA of the CDR3: TGTGCCAGCAGCTTACGGGACAGGGCTGGCGGCTACACCTTC. Using reference TRBV5-4 and TRBJ1-2 for the parts outside the CDR3, the full variable domain is ETGVTQSPTHLIKTRGQQVTLRCSSQSGHNTVSWYQQALGQGPQFIFQYYREEENGRGNFPPRFSGLQFPNYSSELNVNALELDDSALYLCASSLRDRAGGYTFGSGTRLTVV.

The chain uses TRBV6-1 and TRBJ2-3; 11 positions agree with TRBD2. Trimming cost V 0 bases and J 1 base; bases outside gene matches: 3. The V gene's germline CDR1 is MNHNS and CDR2 SASEGT. This CDR3 contains 17 residues. The CDR3 bases are TGTGCCAGCAGTGAAGCCGGACTAGCGGGTGGCACAGATACGCAGTATTTT. Translation: CASSEAGLAGGTDTQYF.

The chain has TRBV24-1 and TRBJ1-5; 8 positions agree with TRBD1. CDR3 length equals 16 residues. V was pared by 2 bases and J by 4 bases, with 6 bases of the junction left unmatched. Per germline, CDR1 KGHDR and CDR2 SFDVKD. DNA for the CDR3: TGTGCCACCAGTGATTCAACAGGGGGATGGAATCAGCCCCAGCATTTT. Protein: CATSDSTGGWNQPQHF.

This clone was observed a single time. The chain uses TRBV6-5 and TRBJ2-5, with a possible D match to TRBD1 (6 bases). The germline V and J ends were trimmed by 6 bases and 1 base, with 9 bases remaining between them. Germline loops: CDR1 MNHEY, CDR2 SVGAGI. The CDR3 sequence is 13 residues long. Here the CDR3 reads CASSRTVQETQYF. CDR3 DNA sequence: TGTGCCAGCAGCCGGACAGTCCAAGAGACCCAGTACTTC.

This chain links TRBV3-1 (or the pseudogene TRBV3-2) with TRBJ2-5, with 7 bases aligning to TRBD1. The CDR3 contains 14 residues. Germline V CDR1 and CDR2: LGHDT, YNNKEL (reference sequence). V trimming: 4 bases; J trimming: 1 base; junction bases outside the gene matches: 3. The DNA of the CDR3 is TGTGCCAGCAGCCCCCGGGACAGCCAAGAGACCCAGTACTTC. Its protein is CASSPRDSQETQYF.

The chain combines TRBV6-6 with TRBJ1-5, with 9 bases identical to TRBD1. This CDR3 has 14 residues. Germline trimming cut 6 bases from V and 6 bases from J; bases unmatched to any gene: 6. Looked up from germline, CDR1 is MNHNY and CDR2 is SVGAGI (reference sequence). CDR3 DNA: TGTGCCAGCAGACTGGGACAGGGCGCTCAGCCCCAGCATTTT. Amino acids: CASRLGQGAQPQHF.

V is TRBV18 and J is TRBJ2-4; D gene uncertain. Trimming removed 3 bases at V and 7 bases at J, with 16 bases between. Germline CDR1 and CDR2: KGHSH and LQKENI. This CDR3 is built from 15 residues. The DNA of the CDR3 is TGTGCCAGCTCACCTACAGAACAGACCTCGAACATTCAGTACTTC. This codes for CASSPTEQTSNIQYF.

This sequence joins TRBV6-6 and TRBJ2-7; D might be TRBD2 (6 bases). The germline V and J ends were trimmed by 6 bases and 1 base, with 13 bases remaining between them. Germline-derived CDR1 and CDR2 are MNHNY and SVGAGI (reference sequence). This CDR3 comprises 14 residues. The CDR3 bases are TGTGCCAGCAGCGGGGACTTTACATCCTACGAGCAGTACTTC. Its protein product is CASSGDFTSYEQYF.

The chain joins TRBV10-3 to TRBJ1-6, with TRBD1 matching 9 bases. V gave up 4 bases and J gave up 7 bases; unmatched junction bases: 2. Germline CDR1 and CDR2: ENHRY and SYGVKD. This CDR3 region has 14 residues. The CDR3 loop reads CAISGQGENSPLHF. The CDR3 DNA reads as TGTGCCATCAGTGGACAGGGGGAGAATTCACCCCTCCACTTT.

The V and J genes are TRBV3-1 (or the pseudogene TRBV3-2) and TRBJ1-3; 8 nucleotides agree with TRBD1. The CDR3 has 15 amino acids. J was trimmed by 0 bases and V by 3 bases; bases with no gene match: 1. Looked up from germline, CDR1 is LGHDT and CDR2 is YNNKEL (reference sequence). This chain's CDR3 is CASSQTGDSGNTIYF. The CDR3 nucleotides read TGTGCCAGCAGCCAGACAGGGGACTCTGGAAACACCATATATTTT.

V and J are TRBV2 and TRBJ2-5; D might be TRBD1 (5 bases). The CDR3 is made up of 14 amino acids. Germline loops: CDR1 SNHLY, CDR2 FYNNEI. The ends were cut back, 6 bases at V and 2 bases at J, with 13 bases in the middle. The CDR3 region is CASSWTFTQETQYF. In DNA form, the CDR3 reads TGTGCCAGCAGCTGGACATTTACTCAAGAGACCCAGTACTTC.

The rearrangement uses TRBV28 and TRBJ2-6; 9 positions match TRBD1. The trim removed 6 bases at V and 3 bases at J, leaving 6 bases unmatched. Germline values: CDR1 MDHEN, CDR2 SYDVKM. The CDR3 consists of 16 residues. CDR3 nucleotide sequence: TGTGCCAGCAGCCAAACAGGGGGCCTTGGGGCCAACGTCCTGACTTTC. Residues: CASSQTGGLGANVLTF.

The chain is built from TRBV5-1 and TRBJ2-3; perhaps TRBD1 as D (5 bases). Per the germline V gene, CDR1 is SGHRS and CDR2 is YFSETQ. This CDR3 is 14 amino acids long. V was trimmed by 4 bases and J by 8 bases, leaving 17 bases between them. As DNA, the CDR3 is TGCGCCAGCAGCCCTCAGACAGATAAAGGTACGCAGTATTTT. Translating gives CASSPQTDKGTQYF.

This clone appeared a single time. The chain joins TRBV9 to TRBJ2-5; D is unresolved. Germline CDR1 is SGDLS and CDR2 is YYNGEE. Trimming left V 4 bases short and J 2 bases short, with 18 bases between. The CDR3 is 16 residues long. CDR3: CASSTSPSRAQETQYF. As DNA, the CDR3 is TGTGCCAGCAGCACCTCCCCAAGCCGCGCACAAGAGACCCAGTACTTC. Full variable domain (outside the CDR3, taken from reference TRBV9 and TRBJ2-5): DSGVTQTPKHLITATGQRVTLRCSPRSGDLSVYWYQQSLDQGLQFLIQYYNGEERAKGNILERFSAQQFPDLHSELNLSSLELGDSALYFCASSTSPSRAQETQYFGPGTRLLVL.

This clone was counted a single time. This rearrangement joins TRBV6-1 to TRBJ1-2, with TRBD1 identical over 9 bases. CDR1 MNHNS and CDR2 SASEGT come from the germline V gene. The CDR3 consists of 15 residues. Trimming took 3 bases from V and 3 from J; bases not matched to a gene: 5. CDR3 residues: CASSDIQGADYGYTF. In DNA, the CDR3 is TGTGCCAGCAGTGATATACAGGGGGCTGACTATGGCTACACCTTC.

The chain combines TRBV7-6 with TRBJ1-6; the D gene is possibly TRBD1 (5 bases). V was shortened by 6 bases and J by 7 bases, with 13 bases between the two germline ends. The CDR3 covers 14 residues. Germline V gene lookup returns CDR1 SGHVS and CDR2 FNYEAQ. The CDR3 loop is CASRRWRDNSPLHF. The CDR3 DNA sequence: TGTGCCAGCAGGAGGTGGCGGGACAATTCACCCCTCCACTTT. Looking up the rest from reference TRBV7-6 and TRBJ1-6 gives the full variable domain: GAGVSQSPRYKVTKRGQDVALRCDPISGHVSLYWYRQALGQGPEFLTYFNYEAQQDKSGLPNDRFSAERPEGSISTLTIQRTEQRDSAMYRCASRRWRDNSPLHFGNGTRLTVT.

The rearrangement joins TRBV4-1 to TRBJ2-5; D unclear. V was trimmed by 0 bases and J by 5 bases, leaving 4 bases between them. This CDR3 has 12 residues. Germline V lookup: CDR1 MGHRA, CDR2 YSYEKL. The CDR3 reads CASSQERETQYF. CDR3 in DNA: TGCGCCAGCAGCCAAGAACGGGAGACCCAGTACTTC.

This sequence joins TRBV9 and TRBJ2-7; TRBD2 agrees at 10 bases. Germline lookup yields CDR1 SGDLS and CDR2 YYNGEE. The CDR3 consists of 15 residues. J lost 2 bases, V lost 4 bases, and 6 bases had no gene match. The CDR3 sequence: CASSPSGLAAYEQYF. The CDR3 DNA reads TGTGCCAGCAGCCCCAGCGGACTAGCGGCCTACGAGCAGTACTTC.

CDR3 residues: CASSTRDIREDTQYF. In nucleotides, the CDR3 is TGTGCCAGCAGCACCCGGGACATCCGTGAAGATACGCAGTATTTT. The V call is TRBV11-2, the J call TRBJ2-3; maybe TRBD1 (6 bases). The CDR3 loop spans 15 amino acids. Germline CDR1 SGHAT, CDR2 FQNNGV. The ends were cut back, 5 bases at V and 5 bases at J, with 17 bases in the middle.

A single count supports this clone. This sequence joins TRBV6-5 and TRBJ1-1; perhaps TRBD1 as D (6 bases). This CDR3 spans 14 amino acids. The germline CDR1 and CDR2 sequences are MNHEY and SVGAGI. V was shortened by 6 bases and J by 2 bases, with 13 bases between the two germline ends. CDR3 bases: TGTGCCAGCAGGACCGGGACACTAAACACTGAAGCTTTCTTT. The encoded protein is CASRTGTLNTEAFF.

The CDR3: CASSYSRGRVAEAFF. The CDR3 DNA follows: TGTGCCAGCAGTTACTCAAGGGGTCGAGTCGCTGAAGCTTTCTTT. The chain couples TRBV6-5 to TRBJ1-1, with D tentatively TRBD1 (5 bases). The germline V gene encodes CDR1 MNHEY and CDR2 SVGAGI. The CDR3 is 15 residues long. With 0 bases removed from V and 6 bases from J, the gap between germline ends came to 14 bases.